Shown below are 11 T cell receptor beta chains from a single sample sequenced in a study of CDR3 diversity in severe acne. TCRdb used MiXCR to reprocess the PCR reads, holding one entry per CDR3 protein. Of over 70,000 distinct CDR3 sequences in the sample, 50% to 65% were seen once. Material: blood. These receptors all come from a male donor in good health, without acne.

This chain connects TRBV2 to TRBJ2-7, with D maybe TRBD2 (6 bases). Trimming took 9 bases from V and 2 from J, leaving 23 bases between them. Germline CDR1 and CDR2: SNHLY and FYNNEI. This CDR3 is 16 amino acids long. DNA for the CDR3: TGTGCCAGAGGGACTCCGATGCACGGGAGCCCCTACGAGCAGTACTTC. Translated, it gives CARGTPMHGSPYEQYF.

The chain combines TRBV4-1 with TRBJ1-3; no clear D. The CDR3 is 20 residues long. The V gene lost 1 base and the J gene lost 10 bases, with 32 bases spanning the gap. The germline CDR1 and CDR2 sequences are MGHRA and YSYEKL. The CDR3 loop is CASSQVSVPSNPSLEGTIYF. In nucleotides, the CDR3 is TGCGCCAGCAGCCAAGTGTCAGTTCCATCAAATCCTTCCCTGGAAGGGACCATATATTTT.

The genes are TRBV7-9 and TRBJ2-5, with D possibly being TRBD2 (6 bases). Germline values: CDR1 SEHNR, CDR2 FQNEAQ (reference sequence). The CDR3 contains 14 residues. With 3 bases removed from V and 5 bases from J, the gap between germline ends came to 13 bases. The CDR3 bases are TGTGCCAGCAGCTTCGGGGGTATACGGGAGACCCAGTACTTC. Translated, it gives CASSFGGIRETQYF.

The V call is TRBV25-1, the J call TRBJ1-2; D is unclear. The CDR3 runs to 15 residues. Trimming removed 6 bases from V and 5 bases from J, with 19 bases in between. CDR1 is MGHDK and CDR2 is SYGVNS in the germline V gene. The DNA for the CDR3 is TGTGCCAGCAGCTTAAACATCCTCAATACTTATGGCTACACCTTC. Translation: CASSLNILNTYGYTF.

This clonotype was observed at least ten times. The V call is TRBV9, the J call TRBJ2-7, with D possibly TRBD1 on 6 matching bases. The CDR3 is made up of 15 amino acids. Germline CDR1 reads SGDLS; CDR2 reads YYNGEE. V was pared by 2 bases and J by 3 bases, with 15 bases between. The DNA of the CDR3 is TGTGCCAGCAGCGTGGACAGTGCGATCCTCTACGAGCAGTACTTC. Protein: CASSVDSAILYEQYF.

The chain links TRBV19 to TRBJ1-6; no clear D gene. V was clipped by 4 bases and J by 8 bases, with 9 bases between them. CDR3 size: 13 residues. Per the germline V gene, CDR1 is LNHDA and CDR2 is SQIVND (reference sequence). CDR3 sequence (DNA): TGTGCCAGTAGTACCAAGTTCGATTCACCCCTCCACTTT. This sequence encodes CASSTKFDSPLHF. Combining the CDR3 with reference TRBV19 and TRBJ1-6 gives the whole variable domain DGGITQSPKYLFRKEGQNVTLSCEQNLNHDAMYWYRQDPGQGLRLIYYSQIVNDFQKGDIAEGYSVSREKKESFPLTVTSAQKNPTAFYLCASSTKFDSPLHFGNGTRLTVT.

This clonotype occurred a few times. Since the CDR3 does not end with the conserved phenylalanine or tryptophan, this likely comes from a read error. The DNA is left out, because the CDR3 cannot be placed on it with certainty; the CDR3 is given as TCRdb lists it. The chain recombines TRBV19 with TRBJ1-4; the table assigns TRBD1, which was not confirmed against the DNA. The CDR3 has 8 residues if both end residues are counted. CDR1 and CDR2 (germline): LNHDA, SQIVND (reference sequence). The CDR3 sequence is CASSTPTG.

J is TRBJ1-3 and V is TRBV6-1; D gene ambiguous. The V gene's germline CDR1 is MNHNS and CDR2 SASEGT. CDR3 size: 12 residues. V was clipped by 10 bases and J by 4 bases, with 11 bases between them. DNA for the CDR3: TGTGCCAACGGACTAGCGGGAAACACCATATATTTT. This gives the protein CANGLAGNTIYF.

This clonotype showed up many times. The V call is TRBV6-5, the J call TRBJ1-1; TRBD1 agrees at 8 bases. The CDR3 is 15 amino acids. Trimming at V came to 7 bases and at J to 1 base, leaving 8 bases not matched to a gene. The germline gives CDR1 MNHEY, CDR2 SVGAGI. The CDR3 bases are TGTGCCAGCATCTTATCGGGACAGGCGAACACTGAAGCTTTCTTT. Amino acids: CASILSGQANTEAFF.

With respect to this clonotype: Mismatch with germline at one junction end may stem from a read error. The rearrangement joins TRBV6-5 to TRBJ2-3; TRBD2 might be the D (6 bases). CDR1 is MNHEY, CDR2 SVGAGI, per germline. This CDR3 has 15 amino acids. CDR3 DNA sequence: TGTGCCAGCAGTCCGGCCACGGGAGATACAGGTACGCAGTATTTT. This gives the protein CASSPATGDTGTQYF.

V usage is TRBV6-1 and J usage is TRBJ1-2, with 7 bases matching TRBD1. The V gene end was trimmed by 8 bases and the J gene end by 8 bases; junction bases not matched to a gene: 11. There are 13 residues in the CDR3. Germline V gives CDR1 MNHNS, CDR2 SASEGT. The CDR3 DNA reads as TGTGCCAGCTGGGCGACAGGGAGTAAGGGCTACACCTTC. Residues: CASWATGSKGYTF.